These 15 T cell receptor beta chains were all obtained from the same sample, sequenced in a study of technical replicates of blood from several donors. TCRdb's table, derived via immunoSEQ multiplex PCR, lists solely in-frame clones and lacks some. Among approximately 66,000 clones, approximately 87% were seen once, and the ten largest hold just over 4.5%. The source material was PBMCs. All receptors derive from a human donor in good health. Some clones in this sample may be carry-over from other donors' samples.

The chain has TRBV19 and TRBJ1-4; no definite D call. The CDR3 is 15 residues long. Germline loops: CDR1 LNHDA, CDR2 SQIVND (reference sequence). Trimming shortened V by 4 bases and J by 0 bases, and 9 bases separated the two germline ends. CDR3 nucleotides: TGTGCCAGTAGTAGTTCCGGGGCAACTAATGAAAAACTGTTTTTT. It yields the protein CASSSSGATNEKLFF.

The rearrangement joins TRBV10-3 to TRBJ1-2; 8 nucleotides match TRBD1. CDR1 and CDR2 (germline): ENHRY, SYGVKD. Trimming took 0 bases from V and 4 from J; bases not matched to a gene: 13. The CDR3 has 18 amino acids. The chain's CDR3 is CAISESPRTDRGSYGYTF. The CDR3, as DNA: TGTGCCATCAGTGAGTCGCCCCGAACCGACAGGGGTTCCTATGGCTACACCTTC.

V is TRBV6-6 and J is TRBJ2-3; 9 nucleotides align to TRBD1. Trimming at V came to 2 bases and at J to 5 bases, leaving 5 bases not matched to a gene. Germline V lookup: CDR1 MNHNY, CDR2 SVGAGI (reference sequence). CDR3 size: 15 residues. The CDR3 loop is CASSYQDRGGDTQYF. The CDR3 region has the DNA TGTGCCAGCAGTTACCAGGACAGGGGAGGAGATACGCAGTATTTT.

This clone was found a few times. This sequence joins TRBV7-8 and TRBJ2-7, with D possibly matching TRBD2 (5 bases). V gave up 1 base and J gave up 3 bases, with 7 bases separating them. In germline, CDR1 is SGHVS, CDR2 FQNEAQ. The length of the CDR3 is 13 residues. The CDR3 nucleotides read TGTGCCAGCAGCTTAGGGACTCTCTACGAGCAGTACTTC. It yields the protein CASSLGTLYEQYF.

The DNA of the CDR3 is TGTGCCAGCAGTGAAGGTAGAGGGGGGGCTGAAGCTTTCTTT. Translated: CASSEGRGGAEAFF. This chain uses TRBV2 with TRBJ1-1; D is possibly TRBD1 (6 bases). V was cut by 1 base and J by 6 bases, with 12 bases left in between. There are 14 residues in the CDR3. Germline assignment: CDR1 SNHLY and CDR2 FYNNEI.

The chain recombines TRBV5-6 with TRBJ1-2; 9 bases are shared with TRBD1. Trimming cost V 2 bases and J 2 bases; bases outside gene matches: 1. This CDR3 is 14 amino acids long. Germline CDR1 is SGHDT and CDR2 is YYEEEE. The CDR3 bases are TGTGCCAGCAGCTTACAGGGGGCCAACTATGGCTACACCTTC. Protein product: CASSLQGANYGYTF.

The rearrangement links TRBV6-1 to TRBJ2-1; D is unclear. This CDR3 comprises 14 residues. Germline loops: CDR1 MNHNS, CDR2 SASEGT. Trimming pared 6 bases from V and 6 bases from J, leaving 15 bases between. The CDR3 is CASRTALKRNEQFF. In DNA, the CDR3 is TGTGCCAGCAGGACGGCCCTGAAGCGCAATGAGCAGTTCTTC.

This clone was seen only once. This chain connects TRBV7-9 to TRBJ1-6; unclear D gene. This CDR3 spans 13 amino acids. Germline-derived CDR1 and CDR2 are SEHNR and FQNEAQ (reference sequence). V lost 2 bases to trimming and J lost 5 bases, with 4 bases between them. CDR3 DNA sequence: TGTGCCAGCAGCTTACAGGATAATTCACCCCTCCACTTT. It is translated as CASSLQDNSPLHF.

The CDR3: CASRPSGRRHTDTQYF. The CDR3 bases are TGTGCCAGCAGACCTAGCGGGAGGAGACACACAGATACGCAGTATTTT. The chain is built from TRBV2 and TRBJ2-3; 11 bases match TRBD2. The length of the CDR3 is 16 residues. Unmatched junction bases numbered 7, after V lost 6 bases and J lost 2 bases. The germline gives CDR1 SNHLY, CDR2 FYNNEI.

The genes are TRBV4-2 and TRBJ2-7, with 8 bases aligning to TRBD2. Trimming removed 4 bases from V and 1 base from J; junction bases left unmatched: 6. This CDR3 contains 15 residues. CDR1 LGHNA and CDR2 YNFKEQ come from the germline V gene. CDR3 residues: CASSPSERGSYEQYF. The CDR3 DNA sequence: TGTGCCAGCAGCCCTTCTGAGCGGGGGTCCTACGAGCAGTACTTC.

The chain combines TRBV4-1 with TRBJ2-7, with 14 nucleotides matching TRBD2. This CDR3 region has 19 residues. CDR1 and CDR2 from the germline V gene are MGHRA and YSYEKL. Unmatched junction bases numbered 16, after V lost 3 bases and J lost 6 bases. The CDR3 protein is CASSQQAAGLAGVLLEQYF. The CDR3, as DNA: TGCGCCAGCAGCCAGCAAGCCGCGGGACTAGCGGGAGTTCTCCTCGAGCAGTACTTC.

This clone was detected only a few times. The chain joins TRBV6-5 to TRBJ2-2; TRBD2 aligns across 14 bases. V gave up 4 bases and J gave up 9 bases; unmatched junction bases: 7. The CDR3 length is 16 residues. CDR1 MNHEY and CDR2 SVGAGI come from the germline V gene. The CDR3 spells CASSSGTSGSDRELFF. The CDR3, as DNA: TGTGCCAGCAGTTCGGGGACTAGCGGGAGTGACAGGGAGCTGTTTTTT.

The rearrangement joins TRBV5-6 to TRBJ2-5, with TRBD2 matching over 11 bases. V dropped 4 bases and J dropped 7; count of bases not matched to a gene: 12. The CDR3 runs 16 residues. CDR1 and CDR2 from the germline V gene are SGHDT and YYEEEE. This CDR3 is CASSTPGTSGDPTQYF. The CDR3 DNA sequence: TGTGCCAGCAGCACCCCCGGGACTAGCGGTGATCCGACCCAGTACTTC.

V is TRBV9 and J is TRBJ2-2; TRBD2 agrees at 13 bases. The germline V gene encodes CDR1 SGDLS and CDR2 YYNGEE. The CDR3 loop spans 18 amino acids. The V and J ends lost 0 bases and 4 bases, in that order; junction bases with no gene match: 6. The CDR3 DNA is TGTGCCAGCAGCGTAGACACTAGCGGGAGGGTTAGCACCGGGGAGCTGTTTTTT. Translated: CASSVDTSGRVSTGELFF. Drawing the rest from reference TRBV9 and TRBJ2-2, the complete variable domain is DSGVTQTPKHLITATGQRVTLRCSPRSGDLSVYWYQQSLDQGLQFLIQYYNGEERAKGNILERFSAQQFPDLHSELNLSSLELGDSALYFCASSVDTSGRVSTGELFFGEGSRLTVL.

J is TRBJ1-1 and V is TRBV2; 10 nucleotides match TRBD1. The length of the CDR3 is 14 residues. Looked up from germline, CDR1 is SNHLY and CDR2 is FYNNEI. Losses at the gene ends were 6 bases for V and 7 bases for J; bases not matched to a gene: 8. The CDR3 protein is CASSGTGARFEAFF. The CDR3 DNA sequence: TGTGCCAGCAGCGGGACAGGGGCGCGCTTTGAAGCTTTCTTT.